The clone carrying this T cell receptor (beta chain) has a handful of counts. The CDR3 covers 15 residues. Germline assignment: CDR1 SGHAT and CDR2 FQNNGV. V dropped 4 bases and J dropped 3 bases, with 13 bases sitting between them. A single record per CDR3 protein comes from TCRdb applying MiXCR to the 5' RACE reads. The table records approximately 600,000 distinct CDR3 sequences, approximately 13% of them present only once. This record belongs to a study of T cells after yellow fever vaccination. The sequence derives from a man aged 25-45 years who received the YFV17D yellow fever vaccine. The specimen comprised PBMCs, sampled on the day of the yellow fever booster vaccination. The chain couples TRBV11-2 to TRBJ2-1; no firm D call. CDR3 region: CASSSLAGYYNEQFF. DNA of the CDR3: TGTGCCAGCAGCTCCCTGGCTGGCTACTACAATGAGCAGTTCTTC.